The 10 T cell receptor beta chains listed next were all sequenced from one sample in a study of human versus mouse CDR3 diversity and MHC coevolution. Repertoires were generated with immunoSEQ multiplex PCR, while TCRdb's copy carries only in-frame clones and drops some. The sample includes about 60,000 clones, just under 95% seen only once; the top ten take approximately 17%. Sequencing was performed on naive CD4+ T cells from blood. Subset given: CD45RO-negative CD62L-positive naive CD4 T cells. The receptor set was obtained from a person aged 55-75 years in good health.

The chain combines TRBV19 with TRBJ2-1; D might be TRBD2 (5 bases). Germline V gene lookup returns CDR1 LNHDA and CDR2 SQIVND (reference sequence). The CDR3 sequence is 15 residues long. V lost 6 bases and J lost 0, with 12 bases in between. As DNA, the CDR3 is TGTGCCAGTAGAGCGGCGGGCCCCTCCTACAATGAGCAGTTCTTC. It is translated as CASRAAGPSYNEQFF.

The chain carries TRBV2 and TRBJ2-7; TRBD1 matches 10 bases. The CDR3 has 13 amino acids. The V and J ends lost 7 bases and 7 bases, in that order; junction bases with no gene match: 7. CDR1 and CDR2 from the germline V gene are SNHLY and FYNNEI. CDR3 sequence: CASTGTGVGEQYF. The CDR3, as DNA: TGTGCCAGCACCGGGACAGGGGTGGGGGAGCAGTACTTC. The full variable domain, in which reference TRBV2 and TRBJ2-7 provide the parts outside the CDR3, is EPEVTQTPSHQVTQMGQEVILRCVPISNHLYFYWYRQILGQKVEFLVSFYNNEISEKSEIFDDQFSVERPDGSNFTLKIRSTKLEDSAMYFCASTGTGVGEQYFGPGTRLTVT.

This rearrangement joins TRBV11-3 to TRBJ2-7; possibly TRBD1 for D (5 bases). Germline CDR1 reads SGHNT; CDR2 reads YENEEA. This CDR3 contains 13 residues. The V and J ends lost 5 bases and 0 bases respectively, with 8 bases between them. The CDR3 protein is CASSRTNSYEQYF. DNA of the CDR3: TGTGCCAGCAGCCGGACAAACTCCTACGAGCAGTACTTC.

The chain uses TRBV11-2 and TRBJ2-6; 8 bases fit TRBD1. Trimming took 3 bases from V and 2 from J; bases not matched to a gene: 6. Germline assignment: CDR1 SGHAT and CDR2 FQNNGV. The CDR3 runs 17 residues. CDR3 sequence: CASSLRDRMTGANVLTF. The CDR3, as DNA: TGTGCCAGCAGCTTGAGGGACAGGATGACTGGGGCCAACGTCCTGACTTTC.

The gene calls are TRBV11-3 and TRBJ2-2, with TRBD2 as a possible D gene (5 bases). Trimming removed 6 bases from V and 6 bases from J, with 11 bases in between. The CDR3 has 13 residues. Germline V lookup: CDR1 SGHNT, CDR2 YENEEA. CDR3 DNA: TGTGCCAGCAGTCACGGGGTCTCCGGGGAGCTGTTTTTT. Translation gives CASSHGVSGELFF. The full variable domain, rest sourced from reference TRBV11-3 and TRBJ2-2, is EAGVVQSPRYKIIEKKQPVAFWCNPISGHNTLYWYLQNLGQGPELLIRYENEEAVDDSQLPKDRFSAERLKGVDSTLKIQPAELGDSAVYLCASSHGVSGELFFGEGSRLTVL.

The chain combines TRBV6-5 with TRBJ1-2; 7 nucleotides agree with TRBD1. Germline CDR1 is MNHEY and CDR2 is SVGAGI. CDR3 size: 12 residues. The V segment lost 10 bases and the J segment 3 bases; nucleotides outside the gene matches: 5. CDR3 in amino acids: CATKGQHYGYTF. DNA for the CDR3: TGTGCCACCAAGGGACAGCACTATGGCTACACCTTC.

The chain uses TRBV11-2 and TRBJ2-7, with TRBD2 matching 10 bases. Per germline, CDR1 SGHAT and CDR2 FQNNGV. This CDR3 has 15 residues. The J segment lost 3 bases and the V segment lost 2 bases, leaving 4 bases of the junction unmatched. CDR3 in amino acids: CASSLRAGGDYEQYF. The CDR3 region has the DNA TGTGCCAGCAGCTTACGAGCGGGAGGGGACTACGAGCAGTACTTC.

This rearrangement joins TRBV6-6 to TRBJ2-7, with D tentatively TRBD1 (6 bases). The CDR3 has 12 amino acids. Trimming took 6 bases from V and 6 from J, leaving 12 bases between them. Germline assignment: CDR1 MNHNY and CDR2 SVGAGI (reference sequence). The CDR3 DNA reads TGTGCCAGCAGCTTACAGGGAAGCGAGCAGTACTTC. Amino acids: CASSLQGSEQYF.

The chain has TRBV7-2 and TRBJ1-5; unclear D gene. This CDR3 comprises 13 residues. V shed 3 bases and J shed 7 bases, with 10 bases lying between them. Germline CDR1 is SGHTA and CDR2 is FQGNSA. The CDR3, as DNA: TGTGCCAGCAGCTTGACGGCGAGGCAGCCCCAGCATTTT. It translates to CASSLTARQPQHF.

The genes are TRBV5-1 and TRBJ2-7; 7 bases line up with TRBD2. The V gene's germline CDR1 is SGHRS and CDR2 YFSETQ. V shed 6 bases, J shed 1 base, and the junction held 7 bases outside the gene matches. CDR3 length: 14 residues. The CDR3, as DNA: TGCGCCAGCACCTGGGAGCGGGGTTCCTACGAGCAGTACTTC. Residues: CASTWERGSYEQYF.